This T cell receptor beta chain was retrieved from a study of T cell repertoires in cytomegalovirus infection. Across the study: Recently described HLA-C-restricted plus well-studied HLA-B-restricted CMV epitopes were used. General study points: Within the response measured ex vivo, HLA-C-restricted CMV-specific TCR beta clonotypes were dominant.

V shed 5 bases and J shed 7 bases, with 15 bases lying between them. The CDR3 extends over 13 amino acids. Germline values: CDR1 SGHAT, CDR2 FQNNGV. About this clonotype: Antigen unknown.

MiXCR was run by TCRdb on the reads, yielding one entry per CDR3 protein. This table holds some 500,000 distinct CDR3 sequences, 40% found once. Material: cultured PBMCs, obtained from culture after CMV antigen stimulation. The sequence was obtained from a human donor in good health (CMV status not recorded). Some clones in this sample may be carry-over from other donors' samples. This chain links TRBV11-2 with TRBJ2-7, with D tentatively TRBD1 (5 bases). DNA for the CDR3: TGTGCCAGCAGCCTGGACACGTCTCGGGAGCAGTACTTC. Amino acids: CASSLDTSREQYF.